These 27 T cell receptor beta chains were all obtained from the same sample, sequenced in a study of shared clonotypes between healthy human individuals. TCRdb keeps only in-frame clones here, not all; method: immunoSEQ multiplex PCR. The table has over a million clones, over 95% seen once; the top ten hold roughly 1.2%. Sequenced material: naive CD4+ T cells sorted from blood. Subset meaning: CD45RA+ positively selected. The source is a man younger than 40 in good health.

This chain joins TRBV4-3 and TRBJ2-1; D gene unclear. V gave up 6 bases and J gave up 0 bases, with 12 bases separating them. CDR1 LGHNA and CDR2 YSLEER come from the germline V gene. The CDR3 consists of 15 residues. In DNA, the CDR3 is TGCGCCAGCAGGGATACCAAGAGCTCCTACAATGAGCAGTTCTTC. Amino acid sequence: CASRDTKSSYNEQFF.

This sequence joins TRBV7-6 and TRBJ2-2; 12 bases map to TRBD1. V shed 2 bases and J 6 bases; nucleotides not matched to a gene: 7. Germline V lookup: CDR1 SGHVS, CDR2 FNYEAQ. The CDR3 extends over 17 amino acids. CDR3 DNA: TGTGCCAGCAGCTTAAGCGGGGGACAGGGGGCGCCCGGGGAGCTGTTTTTT. As protein: CASSLSGGQGAPGELFF.

The genes are TRBV10-3 and TRBJ2-3; perhaps TRBD1 as D (5 bases). CDR1 and CDR2 from the germline V gene are ENHRY and SYGVKD. Trimming cost V 10 bases and J 6 bases, with 14 bases left between them. The CDR3 has 12 amino acids. Here the CDR3 reads CATQGLEDTQYF. The CDR3 coding sequence is TGTGCCACCCAGGGTCTAGAGGATACGCAGTATTTT.

The chain combines TRBV10-2 with TRBJ2-2, with D possibly TRBD2 on 5 matching bases. Germline V gives CDR1 WSHSY, CDR2 SAAADI. Trimming cost V 6 bases and J 7 bases, with 15 bases left between them. CDR3 length equals 14 residues. The CDR3 is CASRTTLAHGELFF. CDR3 nucleotide sequence: TGCGCCAGCAGGACAACTCTAGCTCACGGGGAGCTGTTTTTT.

V gene TRBV19 combines with J gene TRBJ2-5; D possibly corresponds to TRBD1 (6 bases). This CDR3 is 15 amino acids long. Germline V gives CDR1 LNHDA, CDR2 SQIVND (reference sequence). Between the trimmed V and J ends, which lost 5 bases and 4 bases, there was a span of 17 bases. CDR3 loop: CASSPGTLHGETQYF. The CDR3 region has the DNA TGTGCCAGTAGTCCCGGGACATTGCACGGAGAGACCCAGTACTTC. The whole variable domain, filled in from reference TRBV19 and TRBJ2-5, reads DGGITQSPKYLFRKEGQNVTLSCEQNLNHDAMYWYRQDPGQGLRLIYYSQIVNDFQKGDIAEGYSVSREKKESFPLTVTSAQKNPTAFYLCASSPGTLHGETQYFGPGTRLLVL.

The rearrangement joins TRBV5-1 to TRBJ2-5; D uncertain. The CDR3 length is 14 residues. V was cut by 6 bases and J by 1 base, with 13 bases left in between. Looked up from germline, CDR1 is SGHRS and CDR2 is YFSETQ. The CDR3 region has the DNA TGCGCCAGCACCTCGGGCTCGAGCCAAGAGACCCAGTACTTC. Translated: CASTSGSSQETQYF. The whole variable domain, remainder taken from reference TRBV5-1 and TRBJ2-5, is KAGVTQTPRYLIKTRGQQVTLSCSPISGHRSVSWYQQTPGQGLQFLFEYFSETQRNKGNFPGRFSGRQFSNSRSEMNVSTLELGDSALYLCASTSGSSQETQYFGPGTRLLVL.

This chain uses TRBV18 with TRBJ1-2; D may be TRBD1 (5 bases). Trimming shortened V by 3 bases and J by 2 bases, and 10 bases separated the two germline ends. CDR1 KGHSH and CDR2 LQKENI come from the germline V gene. The CDR3 sequence is 14 residues long. DNA for the CDR3: TGTGCCAGCTCACCCGGGACTTTAAACTATGGCTACACCTTC. It is translated as CASSPGTLNYGYTF.

The chain joins TRBV5-1 to TRBJ2-2; 9 nucleotides line up with TRBD1. With 4 bases clipped from V and 5 bases from J, the junction kept 6 bases outside the gene matches. Germline V gene sequence: CDR1 SGHRS, CDR2 YFSETQ. The CDR3 runs to 15 residues. For the CDR3, the DNA is TGCGCCAGCAGCATCCTACAGGGGGCGACCGGGGAGCTGTTTTTT. Translating gives CASSILQGATGELFF.

The chain uses TRBV14 and TRBJ2-2, with 9 positions matching TRBD1. The CDR3 totals 18 residues. With V trimmed by 5 bases and J by 1 base, 11 bases remained unmatched. In germline, CDR1 is SGHDN, CDR2 FVKESK. The CDR3 sequence is CASSLRSPGQGNTGELFF. The CDR3 DNA sequence: TGTGCCAGCAGCTTACGATCTCCGGGACAGGGGAACACCGGGGAGCTGTTTTTT.

This sequence joins TRBV18 and TRBJ1-1; D gene uncertain. CDR3 length: 16 residues. V dropped 2 bases and J dropped 1 base, with 14 bases sitting between them. The V gene's germline CDR1 is KGHSH and CDR2 LQKENI. The CDR3 bases are TGTGCCAGCTCACCAATAATGGGAAATGGGAACACTGAAGCTTTCTTT. This gives the protein CASSPIMGNGNTEAFF.

As regards this clone: The junction does not match germline at one end; this may be a read error. This chain links TRBV25-1 with TRBJ1-1; D is uncertain. The CDR3 loop spans 15 amino acids. Germline assignment: CDR1 MGHDK and CDR2 SYGVNS. The CDR3 region is CASREMSGLDTEAFF. CDR3 bases: TGTGCCAGCCGTGAGATGTCGGGGTTGGACACTGAAGCTTTCTTT.

The chain uses TRBV2 and TRBJ1-4; weak D call: TRBD1 (6 bases). The germline gives CDR1 SNHLY, CDR2 FYNNEI. V was cut by 4 bases and J by 6 bases, with 24 bases left in between. This CDR3 has 18 amino acids. The CDR3 bases are TGTGCCAGCAGTGTGGGGGGCTGGGGCCCTTACCAAGATGAAAAACTGTTTTTT. The encoded protein is CASSVGGWGPYQDEKLFF. The variable domain in full, with the rest retrieved from reference TRBV2 and TRBJ1-4, is EPEVTQTPSHQVTQMGQEVILRCVPISNHLYFYWYRQILGQKVEFLVSFYNNEISEKSEIFDDQFSVERPDGSNFTLKIRSTKLEDSAMYFCASSVGGWGPYQDEKLFFGSGTQLSVL.

The V gene is TRBV28, the J gene TRBJ2-1; the D gene is possibly TRBD2 (6 bases). The CDR3 extends over 15 amino acids. Trimming removed 4 bases at V and 9 bases at J, with 19 bases between. Germline CDR1 MDHEN, CDR2 SYDVKM. The CDR3: CASSSPGLTTGEQFF. The CDR3 region has the DNA TGTGCCAGCAGTTCTCCGGGACTGACCACTGGTGAGCAGTTCTTC. Complete variable domain (other parts from reference TRBV28 and TRBJ2-1): DVKVTQSSRYLVKRTGEKVFLECVQDMDHENMFWYRQDPGLGLRLIYFSYDVKMKEKGDIPEGYSVSREKKERFSLILESASTNQTSMYLCASSSPGLTTGEQFFGPGTRLTVL.

The DNA for the CDR3 is TGCAGCGTTGAACTAGTAGCGGGTCGTACACAGTATTTT. Protein sequence: CSVELVAGRTQYF. This sequence joins TRBV29-1 and TRBJ2-3; 7 nucleotides match TRBD2. Trimming cost V 2 bases and J 12 bases; bases outside gene matches: 11. There are 13 residues in the CDR3. Germline CDR1 reads SQVTM; CDR2 reads ANQGSEA.

Only a few counts were recorded for this clone. The gene calls are TRBV30 and TRBJ1-5; no firm D call. V lost 0 bases and J 14 bases, leaving 14 bases between the germline ends. CDR3 length: 12 residues. CDR1 is GTSNPN, CDR2 SVGIG, per germline (reference sequence). CDR3 loop: CAWSVGQAGEHF. CDR3 nucleotides: TGTGCCTGGAGTGTAGGGCAGGCAGGTGAGCATTTT.

This clone has more than one count but fewer than ten. The chain carries TRBV7-2 and TRBJ2-7; possibly TRBD1 for D (6 bases). This CDR3 is built from 18 residues. Trimming removed 4 bases from V and 3 bases from J, with 25 bases in between. From germline, CDR1 is SGHTA and CDR2 FQGNSA. CDR3 in DNA: TGTGCCAGCAGCTCCCACGCCACCAACCGGGACATCTACTACGAGCAGTACTTC. It specifies CASSSHATNRDIYYEQYF.

This sequence joins TRBV30 and TRBJ1-2; 8 bases align to TRBD1. V lost 0 bases, J lost 3 bases, and 9 bases stayed unmatched. This CDR3 is built from 16 residues. The germline CDR1 and CDR2 sequences are GTSNPN and SVGIG (reference sequence). The CDR3 loop reads CAWSVRRDRFHYGYTF. The CDR3 nucleotides read TGTGCCTGGAGTGTCAGGCGGGACAGGTTCCACTATGGCTACACCTTC.

The V call is TRBV7-9, the J call TRBJ1-1; no firm D call. This CDR3 spans 12 amino acids. Germline loops: CDR1 SEHNR, CDR2 FQNEAQ (reference sequence). CDR3 bases: TGTGTATGCCGGCCCCAGAACACTGAAGCTTTCTTT. It is translated as CVCRPQNTEAFF. Filled out from reference TRBV7-9 and TRBJ1-1, the complete variable domain reads DTGVSQNPRHKITKRGQNVTFRCDPISEHNRLYWYRQTLGQGPEFLTYFQNEAQLEKSRLLSDRFSAERPKGSFSTLEIQRTEQGDSAMYLCVCRPQNTEAFFGQGTRLTVV.

The chain carries TRBV6-5 and TRBJ1-2; the D gene is possibly TRBD1 (6 bases). This CDR3 region has 14 residues. V was pared by 4 bases and J by 5 bases, with 14 bases between. The germline V gene has CDR1 MNHEY and CDR2 SVGAGI. CDR3 DNA: TGTGCCAGCAGTTCCGCCGCAGGGGCATATGGCTACACCTTC. It codes for CASSSAAGAYGYTF.

This rearrangement joins TRBV6-4 to TRBJ2-3; TRBD2 matches at 8 bases. Germline CDR1 MRHNA, CDR2 SNTAGT. CDR3 size: 15 residues. Germline trimming cut 6 bases from V and 3 bases from J; bases unmatched to any gene: 8. CDR3 amino acids: CASRAGASLTDTQYF. The DNA of the CDR3 is TGTGCCAGCAGAGCGGGAGCGAGTCTGACAGATACGCAGTATTTT.

This rearrangement joins TRBV15 to TRBJ2-4; 9 nucleotides align to TRBD2. V dropped 6 bases and J dropped 8; count of bases not matched to a gene: 5. The germline V gene encodes CDR1 LNHNV and CDR2 YYDKDF (reference sequence). This CDR3 contains 13 residues. As DNA, the CDR3 is TGTGCCACCAGGTCTAGCGGGATTTACATTCAGTACTTC. Protein product: CATRSSGIYIQYF.

V is TRBV10-3 and J is TRBJ2-1; possible D gene TRBD2, 5 bases. The germline V and J ends were trimmed by 1 base and 8 bases, with 12 bases remaining between them. This CDR3 spans 14 amino acids. CDR1 and CDR2 (germline): ENHRY, SYGVKD. CDR3 bases: TGTGCCATCAGTGAGTTGGCGGGCGGCGATGAGCAGTTCTTC. Translating gives CAISELAGGDEQFF.

The CDR3 sequence: CASSVGASGKPQYF. In DNA, the CDR3 is TGTGCCAGCAGCGTAGGCGCATCTGGAAAGCCGCAGTACTTC. This sequence joins TRBV9 and TRBJ2-7, with D unresolved. Germline CDR1 reads SGDLS; CDR2 reads YYNGEE. The CDR3 contains 14 residues. Between the trimmed V and J ends, which lost 0 bases and 9 bases, there was a span of 16 bases.

The chain recombines TRBV10-3 with TRBJ2-5; 9 bases line up with TRBD2. The length of the CDR3 is 16 residues. The V segment lost 5 bases and the J segment 2 bases; nucleotides outside the gene matches: 9. From germline, CDR1 is ENHRY and CDR2 SYGVKD. CDR3 DNA: TGTGCCATCAGTCGTGGGGCGGGAGGGAGGCAAGAGACCCAGTACTTC. Translation: CAISRGAGGRQETQYF.

This rearrangement joins TRBV2 to TRBJ1-2; 7 bases are shared with TRBD1. V gave up 8 bases and J gave up 3 bases; unmatched junction bases: 6. From germline, CDR1 is SNHLY and CDR2 FYNNEI. The CDR3 is 13 residues long. The CDR3 DNA sequence: TGTGCCAGCGGGGGGGACAGCCACTATGGCTACACCTTC. It yields the protein CASGGDSHYGYTF. Full variable domain (missing parts from reference TRBV2 and TRBJ1-2): EPEVTQTPSHQVTQMGQEVILRCVPISNHLYFYWYRQILGQKVEFLVSFYNNEISEKSEIFDDQFSVERPDGSNFTLKIRSTKLEDSAMYFCASGGDSHYGYTFGSGTRLTVV.

The CDR3 DNA reads as TGCGCCAGCAGCTTAGCGGGAGTTTTCAATGAGCAGTTCTTC. This codes for CASSLAGVFNEQFF. This sequence joins TRBV5-1 and TRBJ2-1; 8 positions match TRBD2. Germline CDR1 is SGHRS and CDR2 is YFSETQ. V lost 2 bases to trimming and J lost 6 bases; unmatched junction nucleotides: 4. The CDR3 sequence is 14 residues long.

The rearrangement joins TRBV5-1 to TRBJ2-7; possible D gene TRBD1, 6 bases. The CDR3 extends over 15 amino acids. V was cut by 4 bases and J by 1 base, with 15 bases left in between. Germline V CDR1 and CDR2: SGHRS, YFSETQ. The CDR3 DNA reads TGCGCCAGCAGCACGACAGGATTGCCATCCTACGAGCAGTACTTC. It specifies CASSTTGLPSYEQYF.